This T cell receptor beta chain comes out of a study of beta chain features in type 1 diabetes. Isolated RNA was reverse transcribed in full, so expressed TCRB transcripts were sequenced. The table came from immunoSEQ multiplex PCR; TCRdb's copy has only in-frame clones and leaves some out. Counted here are about 130,000 clones, just over 9% occurring once; the ten biggest clones make up roughly 0.69%. Germline loops: CDR1 MDHEN, CDR2 SYDVKM. This CDR3 region has 14 residues. V dropped 5 bases and J dropped 6 bases, with 14 bases sitting between them. The rearrangement joins TRBV28 to TRBJ1-5, with D perhaps matching TRBD1 (6 bases). Sequencing was carried out using central memory CD4+ T cells from blood. The sequence derives from a man aged 18-30 years in good health. CDR3 in amino acids: CASSGGGATQPQHF. The CDR3 coding sequence is TGTGCCAGCAGTGGCGGGGGCGCTACTCAGCCCCAGCATTTT.